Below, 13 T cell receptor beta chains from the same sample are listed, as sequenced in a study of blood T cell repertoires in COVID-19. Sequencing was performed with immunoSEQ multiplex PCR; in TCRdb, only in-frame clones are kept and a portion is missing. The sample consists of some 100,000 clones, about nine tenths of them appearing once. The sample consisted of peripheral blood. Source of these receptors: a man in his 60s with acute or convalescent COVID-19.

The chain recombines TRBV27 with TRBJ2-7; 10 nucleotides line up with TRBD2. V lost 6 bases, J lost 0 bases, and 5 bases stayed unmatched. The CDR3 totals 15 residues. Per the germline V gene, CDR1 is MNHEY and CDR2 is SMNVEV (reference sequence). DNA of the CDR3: TGTGCCAGCAGCCGGGCTAGCGGGAGCTCCTACGAGCAGTACTTC. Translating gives CASSRASGSSYEQYF.

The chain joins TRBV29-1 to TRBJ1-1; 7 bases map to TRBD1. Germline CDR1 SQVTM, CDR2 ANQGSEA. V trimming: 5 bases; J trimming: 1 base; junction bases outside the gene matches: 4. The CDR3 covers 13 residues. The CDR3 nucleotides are TGCAGCGTTCCGCGGACAGGGAACACTGAAGCTTTCTTT. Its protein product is CSVPRTGNTEAFF.

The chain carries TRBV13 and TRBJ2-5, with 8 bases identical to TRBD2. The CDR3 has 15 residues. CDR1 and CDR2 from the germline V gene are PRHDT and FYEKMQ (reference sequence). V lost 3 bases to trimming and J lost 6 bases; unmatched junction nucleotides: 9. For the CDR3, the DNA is TGTGCCAGCAGCTTCTCGGGAGGGCCTACGAAGACCCAGTACTTC. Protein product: CASSFSGGPTKTQYF. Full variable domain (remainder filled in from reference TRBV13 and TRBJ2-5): AAGVIQSPRHLIKEKRETATLKCYPIPRHDTVYWYQQGPGQDPQFLISFYEKMQSDKGSIPDRFSAQQFSDYHSELNMSSLELGDSALYFCASSFSGGPTKTQYFGPGTRLLVL.

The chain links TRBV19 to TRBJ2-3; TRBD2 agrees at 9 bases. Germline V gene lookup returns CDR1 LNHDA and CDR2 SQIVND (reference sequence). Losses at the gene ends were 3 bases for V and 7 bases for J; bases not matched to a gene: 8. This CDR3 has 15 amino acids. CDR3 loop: CASSMGGGAGYTQYF. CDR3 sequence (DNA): TGTGCCAGTAGTATGGGCGGGGGGGCAGGTTATACGCAGTATTTT.

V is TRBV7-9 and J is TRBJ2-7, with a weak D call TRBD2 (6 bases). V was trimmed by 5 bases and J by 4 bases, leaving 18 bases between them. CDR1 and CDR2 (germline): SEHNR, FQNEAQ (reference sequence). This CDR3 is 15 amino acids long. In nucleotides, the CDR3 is TGTGCCAGCAGCCAGCCCGGGGCTAGCGCTTACGAGCAGTACTTC. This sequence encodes CASSQPGASAYEQYF.

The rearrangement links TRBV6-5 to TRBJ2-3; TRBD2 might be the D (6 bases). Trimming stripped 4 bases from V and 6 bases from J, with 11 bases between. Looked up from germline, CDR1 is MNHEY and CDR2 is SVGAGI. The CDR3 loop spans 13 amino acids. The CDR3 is CASSSGRADTQYF. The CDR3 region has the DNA TGTGCCAGCAGTTCCGGGAGAGCGGATACGCAGTATTTT.

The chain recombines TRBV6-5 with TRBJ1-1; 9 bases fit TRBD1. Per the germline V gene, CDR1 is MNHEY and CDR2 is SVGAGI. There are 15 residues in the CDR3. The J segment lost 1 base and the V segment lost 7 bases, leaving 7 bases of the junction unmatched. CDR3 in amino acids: CASNPRGQGNTEAFF. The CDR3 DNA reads TGTGCCAGCAATCCCCGGGGACAGGGGAACACTGAAGCTTTCTTT.

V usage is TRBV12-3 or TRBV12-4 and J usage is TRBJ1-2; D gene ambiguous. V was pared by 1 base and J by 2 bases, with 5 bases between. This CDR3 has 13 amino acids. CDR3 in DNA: TGTGCCAGCAGTTTAGGGCAGAACTATGGCTACACCTTC. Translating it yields CASSLGQNYGYTF.

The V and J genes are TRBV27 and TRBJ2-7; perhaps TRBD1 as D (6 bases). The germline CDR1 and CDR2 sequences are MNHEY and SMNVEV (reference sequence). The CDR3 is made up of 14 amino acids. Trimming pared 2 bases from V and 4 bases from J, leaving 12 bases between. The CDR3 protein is CASSLGGARYEQYV. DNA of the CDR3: TGTGCCAGCAGTTTAGGGGGCGCCCGATACGAGCAGTACGTC.

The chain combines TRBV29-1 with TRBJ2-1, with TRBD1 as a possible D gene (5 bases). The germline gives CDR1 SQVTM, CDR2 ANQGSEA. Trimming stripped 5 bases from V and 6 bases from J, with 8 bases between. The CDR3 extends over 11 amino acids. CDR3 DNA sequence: TGCAGCGTTTCTCAGGGCAATGAGCAGTTCTTC. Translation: CSVSQGNEQFF.

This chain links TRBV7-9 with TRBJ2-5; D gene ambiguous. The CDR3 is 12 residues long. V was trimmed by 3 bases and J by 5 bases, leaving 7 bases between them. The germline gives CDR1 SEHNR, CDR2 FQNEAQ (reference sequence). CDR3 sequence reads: CASSFAVETQYF. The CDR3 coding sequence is TGTGCCAGCAGCTTCGCGGTGGAGACCCAGTACTTC.

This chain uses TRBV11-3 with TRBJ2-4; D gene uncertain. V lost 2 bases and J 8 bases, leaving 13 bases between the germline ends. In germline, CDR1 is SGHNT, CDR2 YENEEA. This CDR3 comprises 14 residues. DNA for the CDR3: TGTGCCAGCAGCTTAAGAACGGGTGCGGACATTCAGTACTTC. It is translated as CASSLRTGADIQYF.

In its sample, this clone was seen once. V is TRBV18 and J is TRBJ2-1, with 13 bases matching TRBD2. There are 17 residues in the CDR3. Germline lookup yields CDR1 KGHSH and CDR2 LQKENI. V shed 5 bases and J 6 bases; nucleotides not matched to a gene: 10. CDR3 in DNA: TGTGCCAGCTCAGCCTCAACTAGCGGGAGGGCAGGCAATGAGCAGTTCTTC. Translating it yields CASSASTSGRAGNEQFF.